Below, 10 T cell receptor beta chains from the same sample are listed, as sequenced in a study of cytomegalovirus exposure and HLA in healthy donors. A multiplex PCR was run with 60 Vbeta primers and 13 Jbeta primers. Using immunoSEQ multiplex PCR, the repertoire was profiled, and TCRdb retains in-frame clones only, with some absent. The data show some 150,000 clones, roughly four fifths seen once. The sample comprised PBMCs. Source of these receptors: a woman aged 45-65 years in good health and CMV-seronegative.

The chain recombines TRBV5-1 with TRBJ2-3; 7 bases match TRBD1. Germline values: CDR1 SGHRS, CDR2 YFSETQ. The CDR3 extends over 14 amino acids. The V and J ends lost 0 bases and 3 bases, in that order; junction bases with no gene match: 1. The CDR3 spells CASSLATGTDTQYF. Here the CDR3 DNA reads TGCGCCAGCAGCTTGGCGACAGGGACAGATACGCAGTATTTT.

The chain couples TRBV18 to TRBJ2-7, with D hard to call. The CDR3 totals 14 residues. From germline, CDR1 is KGHSH and CDR2 LQKENI. V was shortened by 3 bases and J by 3 bases, with 12 bases between the two germline ends. As DNA, the CDR3 is TGTGCCAGCTCACCCTTTAACAAAAACTACGAGCAGTACTTC. The encoded protein is CASSPFNKNYEQYF.

The chain recombines TRBV28 with TRBJ2-7; D gene unclear. Germline CDR1 reads MDHEN; CDR2 reads SYDVKM. Trimming left V 6 bases short and J 3 bases short, with 12 bases between. CDR3 length equals 13 residues. CDR3 DNA sequence: TGTGCCAGCAGGTCACCAAGGAGCTACGAGCAGTACTTC. This encodes CASRSPRSYEQYF.

CDR3 amino acids: CAWRTGVGTDTQYF. Here the CDR3 DNA reads TGTGCCTGGAGGACAGGGGTTGGCACAGATACGCAGTATTTT. The chain joins TRBV30 to TRBJ2-3, with 8 nucleotides matching TRBD1. The CDR3 contains 14 residues. Per the germline V gene, CDR1 is GTSNPN and CDR2 is SVGIG (reference sequence). Unmatched junction bases numbered 3, after V lost 3 bases and J lost 1 base.

The chain combines TRBV6-6 with TRBJ1-2; D is ambiguous. V was shortened by 2 bases and J by 3 bases, with 4 bases between the two germline ends. From germline, CDR1 is MNHNY and CDR2 SVGAGI (reference sequence). This CDR3 region has 12 residues. The CDR3 nucleotides are TGTGCCAGCAGTTACCCAGACTATGGCTACACCTTC. It encodes CASSYPDYGYTF.

The rearrangement links TRBV6-4 to TRBJ2-5; TRBD1 matches 8 bases. The CDR3 spans 18 residues. From germline, CDR1 is MRHNA and CDR2 SNTAGT. J was trimmed by 2 bases and V by 3 bases; bases with no gene match: 14. The CDR3 nucleotides are TGTGCCAGCAGTGATTTTCCGGGACAGGCGATTAAGCAAGAGACCCAGTACTTC. Encoded protein: CASSDFPGQAIKQETQYF.

The CDR3 DNA reads TGCAGCGTTTATAGACCGGGACAGGGGGCTTATGGGCAGTTCTTC. Residues: CSVYRPGQGAYGQFF. This chain connects TRBV29-1 to TRBJ2-1; 12 nucleotides align to TRBD1. Trimming took 5 bases from V and 12 from J; bases not matched to a gene: 14. Germline V lookup: CDR1 SQVTM, CDR2 ANQGSEA. The CDR3 runs 15 residues.

The rearrangement uses TRBV4-1 and TRBJ2-5; TRBD2 matches at 10 bases. The end of the DNA fits TRBJ2-7 better, so the J call may be wrong. There are 16 residues in the CDR3. Germline V CDR1 and CDR2: MGHRA, YSYEKL. The CDR3 DNA sequence: TGCGCCAGCAGCCAAGAAGCGGGAGGGCTTTTTAACGAGCAGTACTTC. Translated: CASSQEAGGLFNEQYF.

This clone came up once. The chain links TRBV7-2 to TRBJ1-2, with 12 bases matching TRBD1. The CDR3 sequence is 19 residues long. V lost 5 bases to trimming and J lost 1 base; unmatched junction nucleotides: 14. Germline V CDR1 and CDR2: SGHTA, FQGNSA. In nucleotides, the CDR3 is TGTGCCAGCAGCGCTGGGTGGGGACAGGGGGCGGGCCATAACTATGGCTACACCTTC. It translates to CASSAGWGQGAGHNYGYTF.

In nucleotides, the CDR3 is TGCGCCAGCAGCCAAGGACTAGACACAGATACGCAGTATTTT. Its protein is CASSQGLDTDTQYF. The chain joins TRBV10-1 to TRBJ2-3, with 7 positions matching TRBD2. The J segment lost 2 bases and the V segment lost 6 bases, leaving 5 bases of the junction unmatched. In germline, CDR1 is WNHNN, CDR2 SYGVQD (reference sequence). The length of the CDR3 is 14 residues.